This is a list of T cell receptor beta chains from one sample in a study of early T cells in non-severe SARS-CoV-2 infection. TCRdb reanalysed the 5' RACE reads using MiXCR and keeps one entry per CDR3 protein. Of some 96,000 distinct CDR3 sequences listed, roughly 9.6% are singletons. The sequenced sample was whole blood, obtained at baseline. All receptors derive from an adult who was a healthcare worker with PCR-confirmed SARS-CoV-2 infection or an uninfected control (not recorded which). Each CDR3 is given with its conserved first and last residue. The D gene is left open where the match is weak. Not every row has a clone size; where given, it reads once, few, many or a size class.

D gene,V gene,J gene,clone size,CDR3 DNA,CDR3 protein
.,TRBV2,TRBJ1-2,.,TGTGCCAGCACTTATGGGGCGAACGGCTACACCTTC,CASTYGANGYTF
TRBD1,TRBV10-3,TRBJ2-7,many,TGTGCCATCGGTGGACAGGGGGCGATTATCGATGCCGACGCGCAGTACTTC,CAIGGQGAIIDADAQYF
TRBD1,TRBV20-1,TRBJ2-5,few,TGCAGTGCTAGAGTCATCCGGACAGGGCATGGGGAGACCCAGTACTTC,CSARVIRTGHGETQYF
TRBD1,TRBV10-2,TRBJ1-2,many,TGCGCCAGCAGTGACTCGGGGGACAGAAGTAACTATGGCTACACCTTC,CASSDSGDRSNYGYTF
.,TRBV10-3,TRBJ2-4,few,TGTGCCATCAGATCCGCAGGGCCAGAGGACATTCAGTACTTC,CAIRSAGPEDIQYF
.,TRBV15,TRBJ2-7,few,TGTGCCACCAGCAGATCCGGGACATCCTACGAGCAGTACTTC,CATSRSGTSYEQYF
.,TRBV5-4,TRBJ1-3,many,TGTGCCAGCAGCTTGCAAGGTGCTGGAAACACCATATATTTT,CASSLQGAGNTIYF
TRBD1,TRBV5-1,TRBJ2-2,many,TGCGCCAGCAGCTCCGGGACAGGGATATGGACCGGGGAGCTGTTTTTT,CASSSGTGIWTGELFF
.,TRBV21-1,TRBJ1-6,.,TGTGCCAGCACCTCGGGACAGTATAATTCACCCCTCCACTTT,CASTSGQYNSPLHF
.,TRBV10-3,TRBJ1-1,few,TGTGCCATCAGTGATGCGGTAGCTAACACTGAAGCTTTCTTT,CAISDAVANTEAFF
.,TRBV6-6,TRBJ2-3,.,TGTGCCAGTGTCCCCGAGGCTAGCGGCACAGATACGCAGTATTTT,CASVPEASGTDTQYF
.,TRBV7-9,TRBJ2-2,.,TGTGCCAGCAGCTTGCGAGGGCCCGGGGAGCTGTTTTTT,CASSLRGPGELFF
.,TRBV2,TRBJ2-1,many,TGTGCCAGCAGGGAGAGCGCGGGGGCCCCTTACAATGAGCAGTTCTTC,CASRESAGAPYNEQFF
.,TRBV7-3,TRBJ2-7,.,TGTGCCAGCAGCCTTTCAAACTCCGGGGGCGAGCAGTACTTC,CASSLSNSGGEQYF
.,TRBV7-9,TRBJ2-5,few,TGTGCCAGCAGCTACTCGAACCAGGAGACCCAGTACTTC,CASSYSNQETQYF
.,TRBV5-6,TRBJ2-3,few,TGTGCCAGCAGCTTGGGACTACTAAGCACAGATACGCAGTATTTT,CASSLGLLSTDTQYF
.,TRBV30,TRBJ1-5,few,TGTGCCTGGAGTGTTCAAAGCGTGGGTCAGCCCCAGCATTTT,CAWSVQSVGQPQHF
TRBD2,TRBV4-3,TRBJ2-5,many,TGCGCCAGCAGCCAAGAGTTGCGGGAGAGACAAGAGACCCAGTACTTC,CASSQELRERQETQYF
.,TRBV5-6,TRBJ2-5,.,TGTGCCAGCAGCTTGCGCCAAGAGACCCAGTACTTC,CASSLRQETQYF
.,TRBV7-9,TRBJ1-1,.,TGTGCCAGCAGCTTACTGGCGGACACTGAAGCTTTCTTT,CASSLLADTEAFF
.,TRBV6-5,TRBJ1-1,few,TGTGCCAGCAGCTTAGACGGATTTGAAGCTTTCTTT,CASSLDGFEAFF
TRBD2,TRBV7-2,TRBJ2-1,.,TGTGCCAGCAGCTCGGCGGGGGGATTCAATGAGCAGTTCTTC,CASSSAGGFNEQFF
.,TRBV18,TRBJ1-3,.,TGTGCCAGCTCACCACGACATAGCTCTGGAAACACCATATATTTT,CASSPRHSSGNTIYF
TRBD1,TRBV7-7,TRBJ2-2,.,TGTGCCAGCAGAGCCGGGACAGGGAACACCGGGGAGCTGTTTTTT,CASRAGTGNTGELFF
.,TRBV4-1,TRBJ2-7,.,TGCGCCAGCAGCCAAATAACAGGGCAGGGCGAGCAGTACTTC,CASSQITGQGEQYF
TRBD2,TRBV6-4,TRBJ2-3,.,TGTGCCAGCAGTGACGGCGGTGGGACTAGCGGCACAGATACGCAGTATTTT,CASSDGGGTSGTDTQYF
TRBD1,TRBV4-3,TRBJ2-3,.,TGCGCCAGCAGCCAAGTAAGGACAGGCGGCACAGATACGCAGTATTTT,CASSQVRTGGTDTQYF